The source of this T cell receptor (beta chain) is a study of identical twins. Study-level findings and limits: There was an excess of low generation probability in the out-of-frame alpha sequences that twins shared. It was possible that invariant MAIT and iNKT cells partly confounded the zero-insertion analyses.

MiXCR, run by TCRdb on the 5' RACE reads, gives a single entry per CDR3 protein. The sample has about 690,000 distinct CDR3 sequences, 5.5% to 6.5% seen once. As for this clonotype: What it binds is not known.

Germline V gene data show CDR1 as KGHSH and CDR2 as LQKENI. The CDR3 loop spans 10 amino acids. Trimming removed 3 bases from V and 8 bases from J, with 3 bases in between. V gene TRBV18 combines with J gene TRBJ2-3, with D unclear. The sequenced sample consisted of naive T cells sorted from blood. The origin of this receptor is a man between 18 and 35 years old in good health. CDR3: CASSPGTQYF. CDR3 nucleotide sequence: TGTGCCAGCTCACCGGGTACGCAGTATTTT.